Detailed here is one T cell receptor (beta chain). The data were obtained in a study of cytotoxic CD8 clonotypes in ibrutinib-treated CLL. The germline V gene encodes CDR1 SGHTA and CDR2 FQGNSA. The CDR3 loop spans 15 amino acids. With 5 bases clipped from V and 4 bases from J, the junction kept 6 bases outside the gene matches. Data came from immunoSEQ multiplex PCR; TCRdb stores just in-frame clones and leaves some out. The sample holds some 290,000 clones, just under 80% seen once. This chain connects TRBV7-2 to TRBJ2-1, with TRBD1 matching 9 bases. The sample here was PBMCs, taken before ibrutinib treatment. This clonotype originated in a human donor with chronic lymphocytic leukemia. CDR3 residues: CASSRGGQGYNEQFF. Here the CDR3 DNA reads TGTGCCAGCAGCAGGGGGGGACAGGGTTACAATGAGCAGTTCTTC.